Listed here are 10 T cell receptor beta chains from one sample, sequenced in a study of Graves' ophthalmopathy and Graves' hyperthyroidism. Amplified TCR beta CDR3 regions were obtained using RNA transcripts as template. The first round was an RT-PCR with HTBI primers, and the second round was a multiplex PCR. TCRdb processed the multiplex PCR reads anew with MiXCR; each CDR3 protein has one entry. Of about 1.1 million distinct CDR3 sequences in the sample, about two fifths were seen once. Input material: peripheral blood or thyroid tissue (not recorded which). The source of these receptors is an adult man with Graves' hyperthyroidism.

This clonotype occurred a few times. The chain has TRBV4-2 and TRBJ2-5, with unresolved D. The CDR3 is 15 residues long. The germline V gene encodes CDR1 LGHNA and CDR2 YNFKEQ. V lost 0 bases, J lost 4 bases, and 12 bases lay in between. This CDR3 reads CASSQDTQTRETQYF. CDR3 DNA: TGTGCCAGCAGCCAAGATACCCAGACCCGAGAGACCCAGTACTTC.

The chain joins TRBV29-1 to TRBJ2-2; 8 bases are a match to TRBD2. CDR3 size: 17 residues. The germline gives CDR1 SQVTM, CDR2 ANQGSEA. Losses at the gene ends were 8 bases for V and 1 base for J; bases not matched to a gene: 15. CDR3 residues: CSSQEGAGALNTGELFF. CDR3 coding DNA: TGCAGCAGCCAAGAGGGAGCGGGGGCCTTGAACACCGGGGAGCTGTTTTTT.

The V and J genes are TRBV4-1 and TRBJ1-5, with D possibly being TRBD1 (6 bases). The CDR3 length is 17 residues. The ends were cut back, 2 bases at V and 0 bases at J, with 14 bases in the middle. Germline V gene data show CDR1 as MGHRA and CDR2 as YSYEKL. Here the CDR3 reads CASSQRPGTNSNQPQHF. DNA of the CDR3: TGCGCCAGCAGCCAACGCCCGGGGACAAATAGCAATCAGCCCCAGCATTTT.

The sample holds one count of this clonotype. The rearrangement uses TRBV7-2 and TRBJ2-7, with a possible D match to TRBD2 (6 bases). CDR1 is SGHTA, CDR2 FQGNSA, per germline. Trimming removed 7 bases at V and 0 bases at J, with 13 bases between. This CDR3 has 14 amino acids. This chain's CDR3 is CASTGSGSSYEQYF. The CDR3 nucleotides read TGTGCCAGCACCGGGAGCGGGTCCTCCTACGAGCAGTACTTC. The whole variable domain, remainder taken from reference TRBV7-2 and TRBJ2-7, is GAGVSQSPSNKVTEKGKDVELRCDPISGHTALYWYRQSLGQGLEFLIYFQGNSAPDKSGLPSDRFSAERTGGSVSTLTIQRTQQEDSAVYLCASTGSGSSYEQYFGPGTRLTVT.

This clonotype showed up just a few times. CDR3 bases: TGTGCCTGTCCTCTGGGGGGGCGGGAGACCCAGTACTTC. It encodes CACPLGGRETQYF. The chain uses TRBV30 and TRBJ2-5; weak D call: TRBD2 (7 bases). CDR1 is GTSNPN and CDR2 is SVGIG in the germline V gene (reference sequence). The CDR3 sequence is 13 residues long. Trimming took 6 bases from V and 5 from J, leaving 16 bases between them.

This clonotype was observed many times. The rearrangement joins TRBV5-5 to TRBJ2-5; 7 positions match TRBD2. This CDR3 is built from 15 residues. CDR1 and CDR2 from the germline V gene are SGHKS and YYEKEE (reference sequence). Trimming removed 3 bases from V and 5 bases from J; junction bases left unmatched: 10. CDR3 in amino acids: CASSSLRGGSETQYF. CDR3 DNA: TGTGCCAGCAGCTCACTCCGGGGCGGGAGCGAGACCCAGTACTTC. The variable domain in full, with the rest retrieved from reference TRBV5-5 and TRBJ2-5, is DAGVTQSPTHLIKTRGQQVTLRCSPISGHKSVSWYQQVLGQGPQFIFQYYEKEERGRGNFPDRFSARQFPNYSSELNVNALLLGDSALYLCASSSLRGGSETQYFGPGTRLLVL.

CDR3 bases: TGTGCCAGGGGTAAAGGGGCCAACGTCCTGACTTTC. Protein: CARGKGANVLTF. The chain recombines TRBV10-3 with TRBJ2-6; no firm D call. Trimming left V 10 bases short and J 4 bases short, with 8 bases between. This CDR3 is built from 12 residues. CDR1 ENHRY and CDR2 SYGVKD come from the germline V gene.

Concerning this clonotype: This may be a read error, as it is one base from a much larger clone. The rearrangement uses TRBV9 and TRBJ2-5; TRBD2 agrees at 9 bases. Germline values: CDR1 SGDLS, CDR2 YYNGEE. The CDR3 has 16 amino acids. CDR3 residues: CASGSGLASYQETRYF. CDR3 in DNA: TGTGCCAGCGGCTCAGGACTAGCGTCGTACCAAGAGACCCGGTACTTC. Combining the CDR3 with reference TRBV9 and TRBJ2-5 gives the whole variable domain DSGVTQTPKHLITATGQRVTLRCSPRSGDLSVYWYQQSLDQGLQFLIQYYNGEERAKGNILERFSAQQFPDLHSELNLSSLELGDSALYFCASGSGLASYQETRYFGPGTRLLVL.

Concerning this clonotype: In this CDR3 the conserved last residue, phenylalanine or tryptophan, is missing, so a read error is likely. The chain is built from TRBV7-2 and TRBJ1-2; D possibly corresponds to TRBD1 (6 bases). The V and J ends lost 1 base and 7 bases respectively, with 10 bases between them. The CDR3 totals 13 residues. CDR1 and CDR2 (germline): SGHTA, FQGNSA. The CDR3 DNA sequence: TGTGCCAGCAGCTTAGTTGAGACAGGTGGCTACACCCTC. Translated: CASSLVETGGYTL.

Many counts were recorded for this clonotype. V is TRBV7-9 and J is TRBJ2-7; 11 bases are shared with TRBD1. Trimming at V came to 10 bases and at J to 0 bases, leaving 8 bases not matched to a gene. The CDR3 is made up of 15 amino acids. Germline V gene data show CDR1 as SEHNR and CDR2 as FQNEAQ (reference sequence). CDR3 nucleotide sequence: TGTGCCACCAGTTCCGGGACAGGGGGCTCCTACGAGCAGTACTTC. It encodes CATSSGTGGSYEQYF.